The T cell receptor (beta chain) described here comes from a study of early T cells in non-severe SARS-CoV-2 infection. In the study overall: Unsorted whole blood bulk RNA was sequenced, with unpaired chains. Overall study findings and caveats: Lookups in VDJdb leaned toward anti-spike CD8 responses and missed private and CD4 specificities.

This clonotype has at least ten counts. Its antigen is still unknown. Germline values: CDR1 MNHEY, CDR2 SVGEGT. The CDR3 consists of 15 residues. Unmatched junction bases numbered 7, after V lost 5 bases and J lost 6 bases. Unique molecular identifier tags were affixed to discrete cDNA molecules. Each CDR3 protein is one row after TCRdb ran MiXCR on the 5' RACE reads. Here the sample spans under 85,000 distinct CDR3 sequences, around 12% being singletons. This chain uses TRBV6-2 or TRBV6-3 with TRBJ2-1, with 10 bases matching TRBD2. The receptor comes from an adult who was a healthcare worker with PCR-confirmed SARS-CoV-2 infection or an uninfected control (not recorded which). The donor label of this sample is uncertain. The sample consisted of whole blood, taken at baseline. The CDR3 coding sequence is TGTGCCAGCAGTCCACTAGCGGGGACCTTCAATGAGCAGTTCTTC. Its protein product is CASSPLAGTFNEQFF.